What follows is one TCR beta chain and its context. The entry originates in a study of blood T cell repertoires in COVID-19. Looking at the study overall: T cells, B-cell-depleted T cells, or PBMCs supplied cDNA or gDNA.

The study assigned cohorts using participant-reported clinical history. A PCR-confirmed or clinician-diagnosed COVID-19 case had contacted exposed participants within 2 weeks of entry. Original analysis: It was from reference gene primer amplification that nucleated cell counts were estimated. Measured with immunoSEQ multiplex PCR; TCRdb has only the in-frame clones, and not every one. The DNA was the basis for D and trimming; V, J and clone size are from that table. This sample yields approximately 340,000 clones, of which approximately 89% are seen a single time; 0.8% to 0.9% belongs to the top ten. Germline loops: CDR1 SQVTM, CDR2 ANQGSEA. This CDR3 comprises 14 residues. V was pared by 6 bases and J by 4 bases, with 3 bases of the junction left unmatched.

Sample: PBMCs or T cells enriched from blood (not recorded which). The origin of this receptor is a woman aged 35 to 49 who had been exposed to COVID-19. The chain employs TRBV29-1 and TRBJ2-3; 14 bases are a match to TRBD2. The CDR3 sequence: CSVGTSGSADTQYF. The CDR3 DNA follows: TGCAGCGTGGGGACTAGCGGGAGCGCAGATACGCAGTATTTT.